The sequence of this TCR beta chain was determined in a study of B cell selection in AIRE deficiency. Overall study results and limits: Healthy Tconv contained about 35% of shared healthy Treg sequences; only TCRbeta sequenced. Shared Treg sequences had shorter CDR3s, biased toward rearrangements with few non-templated insertions. About a third of healthy-shared Treg sequences were found among patient Tconv cells.

Regulatory T cells were sorted as CD4+CD25hiCD127low/negative. Germline CDR1 and CDR2: SGHTA and FQGNSA. V trimming: 5 bases; J trimming: 5 bases; junction bases outside the gene matches: 11. The CDR3 sequence is 16 residues long. In the original analysis: Treg pools: around 60,000 distinct patient, some 88,000 donor TCRbeta sequences. Using immunoSEQ multiplex PCR, the repertoire was profiled, and TCRdb retains in-frame clones only, with some absent. From that table come the V and J calls and clone size; the DNA was used to work out D and trimming. The data hold 13,000 to 15,000 clones, with more than 85% observed a single time. This clone was picked up a small number of times. What it binds is unknown.

The origin of this receptor is a human donor with AIRE deficiency. This rearrangement joins TRBV7-2 to TRBJ2-1, with 8 nucleotides matching TRBD2. Specimen: Tregs sorted from PBMCs. The CDR3 DNA reads TGTGCCAGCAGCGCTACCGGGACTAGGCGCCACAATGAGCAGTTCTTC. Translated, it gives CASSATGTRRHNEQFF.